What follows are 21 T cell receptor beta chains derived from one specimen sequenced in a study of PD-1 blockade in classical Hodgkin lymphoma. Clones were sequenced by immunoSEQ multiplex PCR, and TCRdb holds only the in-frame ones, with some missing. The sample consists of about 86,000 clones, approximately 89% of them appearing once. No patient escaped relapse after autologous stem cell transplantation, and brentuximab vedotin exposure varied. The source was peripheral blood mononuclear cells (PBMCs), collected before the second cycle of nivolumab. These receptors originate from a human donor with classical Hodgkin lymphoma.

The chain couples TRBV19 to TRBJ1-1; 9 nucleotides agree with TRBD1. With 9 bases clipped from V and 0 bases from J, the junction kept 8 bases outside the gene matches. CDR1 and CDR2 from the germline V gene are LNHDA and SQIVND (reference sequence). This CDR3 spans 15 amino acids. The CDR3 loop is CASRTGARVNTEAFF. CDR3 nucleotide sequence: TGTGCCAGCAGGACAGGGGCAAGGGTGAACACTGAAGCTTTCTTT.

V is TRBV5-1 and J is TRBJ2-3; 7 bases fit TRBD2. The CDR3 is made up of 15 amino acids. J lost 4 bases, V lost 2 bases, and 7 bases had no gene match. The germline gives CDR1 SGHRS, CDR2 YFSETQ. CDR3 sequence (DNA): TGCGCCAGCAGCTTTTCGGGGGGAGGATCAGATACGCAGTATTTT. This codes for CASSFSGGGSDTQYF.

V gene TRBV6-5 combines with J gene TRBJ2-1; 9 bases fit TRBD1. The J segment lost 8 bases and the V segment lost 4 bases, leaving 12 bases of the junction unmatched. The germline V gene encodes CDR1 MNHEY and CDR2 SVGAGI. The CDR3 is 16 residues long. The CDR3 region has the DNA TGTGCCAGCAGTTCACAGGGGGCGCCGGATGTGGATGAGCAGTTCTTC. The encoded protein is CASSSQGAPDVDEQFF.

The chain recombines TRBV2 with TRBJ2-1; the D gene is possibly TRBD2 (6 bases). Per germline, CDR1 SNHLY and CDR2 FYNNEI. With 6 bases removed from V and 0 bases from J, the gap between germline ends came to 12 bases. The CDR3 is 15 amino acids. Written as DNA, the CDR3 is TGTGCCAGCAGGACTCGGGGGAACTCCTACAATGAGCAGTTCTTC. This translates into CASRTRGNSYNEQFF.

This clone has only a few counts. The chain links TRBV28 to TRBJ2-1, with 8 bases fitting TRBD1. The length of the CDR3 is 14 residues. The junction had 4 bases not matched to a gene; V was cut back by 4 bases and J by 5 bases. Germline loops: CDR1 MDHEN, CDR2 SYDVKM. The CDR3, as DNA: TGTGCCAGCAGTTCTTACAGGGGGAACAATGAGCAGTTCTTC. This codes for CASSSYRGNNEQFF. Combining the CDR3 with reference TRBV28 and TRBJ2-1 gives the whole variable domain DVKVTQSSRYLVKRTGEKVFLECVQDMDHENMFWYRQDPGLGLRLIYFSYDVKMKEKGDIPEGYSVSREKKERFSLILESASTNQTSMYLCASSSYRGNNEQFFGPGTRLTVL.

This chain links TRBV9 with TRBJ1-4; D might be TRBD1 (6 bases). CDR3 length: 15 amino acids. CDR1 and CDR2 (germline): SGDLS, YYNGEE. V was cut by 3 bases and J by 8 bases, with 17 bases left in between. CDR3 nucleotides: TGTGCCAGCAGCGCGCGGGGGGCCGTAGGGGAAAAACTGTTTTTT. Translation gives CASSARGAVGEKLFF.

The chain carries TRBV18 and TRBJ2-7; 10 nucleotides align to TRBD1. Germline loops: CDR1 KGHSH, CDR2 LQKENI. This CDR3 is built from 14 residues. Trimming took 5 bases from V and 4 from J; bases not matched to a gene: 5. The CDR3 DNA reads as TGTGCCAGCTCAGAGGGGACAGGGGCTTACGAGCAGTACTTC. Translated: CASSEGTGAYEQYF.

V gene TRBV28 combines with J gene TRBJ2-2; TRBD2 matches 9 bases. Per the germline V gene, CDR1 is MDHEN and CDR2 is SYDVKM. This CDR3 has 16 residues. The trim removed 6 bases at V and 4 bases at J, leaving 9 bases unmatched. The CDR3 region is CASRPWREGGTGELFF. In nucleotides, the CDR3 is TGTGCCAGCAGACCCTGGCGGGAGGGCGGCACCGGGGAGCTGTTTTTT.

The V and J genes are TRBV19 and TRBJ1-6; D is ambiguous. The CDR3 consists of 16 residues. Trimming shortened V by 5 bases and J by 6 bases, and 17 bases separated the two germline ends. CDR1 LNHDA and CDR2 SQIVND come from the germline V gene (reference sequence). DNA of the CDR3: TGTGCCAGTAGTTTCTCTCGTGAGTGGGGTAATTCACCCCTCCACTTT. Its protein product is CASSFSREWGNSPLHF.

The chain joins TRBV6-5 to TRBJ2-3, with D uncertain. The CDR3 is 14 amino acids. Trimming cost V 5 bases and J 5 bases, with 14 bases left between them. Germline CDR1 is MNHEY and CDR2 is SVGAGI. CDR3 in DNA: TGTGCCAGCAGTCAAAACGGGCCTCAAGATACGCAGTATTTT. This sequence encodes CASSQNGPQDTQYF.

This chain connects TRBV28 to TRBJ1-5; unclear D gene. CDR1 is MDHEN, CDR2 SYDVKM, per germline. This CDR3 contains 14 residues. V was pared by 1 base and J by 4 bases, with 8 bases between. CDR3 amino acids: CASSLSGFNQPQHF. As DNA, the CDR3 is TGTGCCAGCAGTTTATCAGGTTTTAATCAGCCCCAGCATTTT.

The chain has TRBV10-3 and TRBJ2-3; D remains unclear. The germline V gene encodes CDR1 ENHRY and CDR2 SYGVKD. V shed 6 bases and J shed 0 bases, with 16 bases lying between them. CDR3 length: 16 amino acids. This chain's CDR3 is CAISAPPTASTDTQYF. CDR3 nucleotide sequence: TGTGCCATCAGCGCCCCCCCGACGGCTAGCACAGATACGCAGTATTTT.

This clone was recorded only once. The chain couples TRBV5-4 to TRBJ2-2, with D maybe TRBD2 (6 bases). CDR3 length: 18 amino acids. The V end lost 2 bases, the J end lost 0 bases, and 17 bases lay between the germline ends. Germline CDR1 reads SGHNT; CDR2 reads YYREEE (reference sequence). The CDR3 sequence is CASSLGTSFISNTGELFF. The CDR3 nucleotides are TGTGCCAGCAGCTTAGGAACTAGCTTTATTTCGAACACCGGGGAGCTGTTTTTT.

The chain combines TRBV11-3 with TRBJ2-2; 9 nucleotides line up with TRBD1. The CDR3 length is 17 residues. Germline CDR1 reads SGHNT; CDR2 reads YENEEA. Trimming removed 1 base from V and 4 bases from J; junction bases left unmatched: 7. The CDR3 sequence is CASSLGMGQGSTGELFF. The CDR3 coding sequence is TGTGCCAGCAGCTTAGGGATGGGACAGGGTTCCACCGGGGAGCTGTTTTTT.

This clone was counted a single time. The J gene is TRBJ2-2, the V gene TRBV28, with a weak D call TRBD2 (6 bases). Germline CDR1 is MDHEN and CDR2 is SYDVKM. The V end was cut by 4 bases, the J end by 4 bases, with 13 bases between. This CDR3 is 15 amino acids long. CDR3 region: CASSSAGKGTGELFF. The CDR3 coding sequence is TGTGCCAGCAGTTCGGCGGGGAAGGGCACCGGGGAGCTGTTTTTT.

The chain has TRBV7-8 and TRBJ2-7; D gene unclear. The CDR3 length is 13 residues. V dropped 4 bases and J dropped 0 bases, with 7 bases sitting between them. CDR1 is SGHVS and CDR2 is FQNEAQ in the germline V gene. The CDR3 DNA sequence: TGTGCCAGCAGCTCTAGGAGCTCCTACGAGCAGTACTTC. Amino acids: CASSSRSSYEQYF. The variable domain in full, completed from reference TRBV7-8 and TRBJ2-7, reads GAGVSQSPRYKVAKRGQDVALRCDPISGHVSLFWYQQALGQGPEFLTYFQNEAQLDKSGLPSDRFFAERPEGSVSTLKIQRTQQEDSAVYLCASSSRSSYEQYFGPGTRLTVT.

V and J are TRBV10-3 and TRBJ1-3, with TRBD1 as a possible D gene (6 bases). Germline loops: CDR1 ENHRY, CDR2 SYGVKD. V was cut by 1 base and J by 9 bases, with 16 bases left in between. This CDR3 has 15 amino acids. CDR3 coding DNA: TGTGCCATCAGTGAGTTTACCGTTAAAGGGGGCACCATATATTTT. This encodes CAISEFTVKGGTIYF.

The chain joins TRBV7-8 to TRBJ1-6; D may be TRBD1 (5 bases). Germline CDR1 is SGHVS and CDR2 is FQNEAQ. Trimming stripped 5 bases from V and 5 bases from J, with 10 bases between. The CDR3 extends over 14 amino acids. The CDR3 DNA is TGTGCCAGCAGCCTGGGGCAGGATAATTCACCCCTCCACTTT. Translating it yields CASSLGQDNSPLHF. Drawing the rest from reference TRBV7-8 and TRBJ1-6, the complete variable domain is GAGVSQSPRYKVAKRGQDVALRCDPISGHVSLFWYQQALGQGPEFLTYFQNEAQLDKSGLPSDRFFAERPEGSVSTLKIQRTQQEDSAVYLCASSLGQDNSPLHFGNGTRLTVT.

The V and J genes are TRBV27 and TRBJ2-7; 7 positions match TRBD1. Unmatched junction bases numbered 16, after V lost 5 bases and J lost 0 bases. The germline V gene encodes CDR1 MNHEY and CDR2 SMNVEV (reference sequence). The CDR3 is 18 amino acids. This CDR3 is CASSPIQTGHVGSYEQYF. Here the CDR3 DNA reads TGTGCCAGCAGTCCGATACAGACAGGGCACGTAGGCTCCTACGAGCAGTACTTC.

This sequence joins TRBV5-4 and TRBJ2-7, with 11 bases aligning to TRBD1. This CDR3 comprises 14 residues. CDR1 SGHNT and CDR2 YYREEE come from the germline V gene (reference sequence). After removal of 4 bases from V and 2 bases from J, the junction contained 2 bases not matched to a gene. The CDR3 is CASSRDRGAYEQYF. The CDR3 nucleotides are TGTGCCAGCAGCCGGGACAGGGGGGCCTACGAGCAGTACTTC.

There are a few counts of this clone. The gene calls are TRBV25-1 and TRBJ2-3, with D possibly TRBD1 on 5 matching bases. The CDR3 contains 14 residues. Trimming removed 6 bases from V and 0 bases from J, with 10 bases in between. Germline V lookup: CDR1 MGHDK, CDR2 SYGVNS. The CDR3 bases are TGTGCCAGCAGAGACAGTTCTAGCACAGATACGCAGTATTTT. It encodes CASRDSSSTDTQYF.